What follows are 27 T cell receptor beta chains derived from one specimen sequenced in a study of T cell repertoires in ileal Crohn's disease. TCRdb keeps only in-frame clones here, not all; method: immunoSEQ multiplex PCR. Of some 11,000 clones in the sample, just over 75% were seen once. Specimen: ileal tissue. The receptors were gathered from an adult with Crohn's disease.

V and J are TRBV11-2 and TRBJ1-1; D ambiguous. The CDR3 has 13 amino acids. The V and J ends lost 1 base and 1 base respectively, with 4 bases between them. CDR1 SGHAT and CDR2 FQNNGV come from the germline V gene. The CDR3 spells CASSLGQNTEAFF. In nucleotides, the CDR3 is TGTGCCAGCAGCTTAGGTCAGAACACTGAAGCTTTCTTT.

The chain carries TRBV7-9 and TRBJ1-1, with D hard to call. The length of the CDR3 is 13 residues. Germline loops: CDR1 SEHNR, CDR2 FQNEAQ (reference sequence). Trimming pared 6 bases from V and 4 bases from J, leaving 12 bases between. CDR3 sequence (DNA): TGTGCCAGCAGGCGCCCCGAGGGCACTGAAGCTTTCTTT. Its protein product is CASRRPEGTEAFF.

This chain joins TRBV6-4 and TRBJ2-2; D is perhaps TRBD2 (6 bases). Deletions cut 4 bases from V and 3 bases from J, with 15 bases between. Germline V CDR1 and CDR2: MRHNA, SNTAGT. The CDR3 is 16 amino acids. The CDR3 sequence is CASSVSGVADTGELFF. CDR3 coding DNA: TGTGCCAGCAGTGTTTCGGGGGTGGCCGACACCGGGGAGCTGTTTTTT.

The chain uses TRBV10-2 and TRBJ1-5; D is unresolved. Per the germline V gene, CDR1 is WSHSY and CDR2 is SAAADI. Trimming cost V 0 bases and J 6 bases, with 9 bases left between them. The CDR3 covers 14 residues. CDR3: CASSESNSVQPQHF. The DNA for the CDR3 is TGCGCCAGCAGTGAGTCGAATTCGGTTCAGCCCCAGCATTTT.

This clone is labeled as medium-sized (0.01 to 0.1%). The chain combines TRBV28 with TRBJ2-7, with TRBD1 matching 11 bases. The CDR3 covers 17 residues. V was pared by 7 bases and J by 3 bases, with 14 bases of the junction left unmatched. The germline V gene has CDR1 MDHEN and CDR2 SYDVKM. The CDR3 protein is CASTLGDGTGGLYEQYF. In nucleotides, the CDR3 is TGTGCCAGCACCCTGGGGGACGGGACAGGGGGTCTCTACGAGCAGTACTTC.

This chain uses TRBV2 with TRBJ2-2, with 11 bases aligning to TRBD2. The V segment lost 4 bases and the J segment 4 bases; nucleotides outside the gene matches: 8. Germline loops: CDR1 SNHLY, CDR2 FYNNEI. This CDR3 has 17 amino acids. The CDR3 DNA is TGTGCCAGCAGTGGGATAGCGGGGGGGCTGGGCACCGGGGAGCTGTTTTTT. Protein: CASSGIAGGLGTGELFF.

V and J are TRBV7-9 and TRBJ1-1, with unresolved D. Germline-derived CDR1 and CDR2 are SEHNR and FQNEAQ (reference sequence). Trimming removed 8 bases from V and 1 base from J, with 11 bases in between. The CDR3 extends over 13 amino acids. CDR3 amino acids: CASQFPRNTEAFF. CDR3 nucleotide sequence: TGTGCCAGCCAGTTCCCAAGGAACACTGAAGCTTTCTTT.

The chain employs TRBV30 and TRBJ2-6, with D possibly matching TRBD2 (5 bases). The CDR3 length is 15 residues. Trimming left V 0 bases short and J 4 bases short, with 10 bases between. CDR1 GTSNPN and CDR2 SVGIG come from the germline V gene (reference sequence). The CDR3 loop reads CAWSVRGRGANVLTF. DNA of the CDR3: TGTGCCTGGAGTGTACGAGGGCGAGGGGCCAACGTCCTGACTTTC.

The CDR3: CAIRDRDSLNYEQYF. The CDR3 DNA reads as TGTGCCATCAGGGACCGGGACAGCCTAAACTACGAGCAGTACTTC. The genes are TRBV10-3 and TRBJ2-7; 7 positions match TRBD1. Germline-derived CDR1 and CDR2 are ENHRY and SYGVKD. The V gene end was trimmed by 6 bases and the J gene end by 3 bases; junction bases not matched to a gene: 11. The CDR3 consists of 15 residues.

The chain couples TRBV30 to TRBJ2-7; possibly TRBD2 for D (6 bases). The CDR3 contains 14 residues. V lost 0 bases and J lost 5, with 14 bases in between. Germline V CDR1 and CDR2: GTSNPN, SVGIG (reference sequence). As DNA, the CDR3 is TGTGCCTGGAGTGTACATAGCGGAAGCGACGAGCAGTACTTC. The encoded protein is CAWSVHSGSDEQYF.

This sequence joins TRBV27 and TRBJ2-1; 8 bases are shared with TRBD1. Germline V gene data show CDR1 as MNHEY and CDR2 as SMNVEV (reference sequence). The J segment lost 0 bases and the V segment lost 7 bases, leaving 26 bases of the junction unmatched. The CDR3 totals 22 residues. Here the CDR3 reads CASTRTGKFAGASSISYNEQFF. The CDR3 bases are TGTGCCAGCACTCGGACAGGGAAGTTCGCGGGTGCATCCTCCATCTCCTACAATGAGCAGTTCTTC.

The chain has TRBV9 and TRBJ2-2, with TRBD2 identical over 14 bases. This CDR3 contains 16 residues. Trimming took 2 bases from V and 5 from J; bases not matched to a gene: 2. Looked up from germline, CDR1 is SGDLS and CDR2 is YYNGEE. The CDR3 DNA follows: TGTGCCAGCAGCGTGGGACTAGCGGGGGCAACCGGGGAGCTGTTTTTT. Protein: CASSVGLAGATGELFF.

The gene calls are TRBV6-1 and TRBJ1-1; possibly TRBD1 for D (5 bases). CDR3 length: 12 residues. V shed 4 bases and J shed 11 bases, with 14 bases lying between them. CDR1 MNHNS and CDR2 SASEGT come from the germline V gene. CDR3 sequence (DNA): TGTGCCAGCAGTGGCGTGGCAGGGCACGCTTTCTTT. Its translation: CASSGVAGHAFF.

This chain links TRBV10-3 with TRBJ2-1; 9 bases are a match to TRBD2. The CDR3 runs to 14 residues. CDR1 and CDR2 (germline): ENHRY, SYGVKD. V shed 10 bases, J shed 7 bases, and the junction held 11 bases outside the gene matches. CDR3 sequence (DNA): TGTGCCACCGCCATAGCGGGAGCCGGGAATGAGCAGTTCTTC. Protein product: CATAIAGAGNEQFF.

The chain uses TRBV5-1 and TRBJ2-3, with TRBD2 matching over 13 bases. Germline CDR1 SGHRS, CDR2 YFSETQ. Trimming at V came to 4 bases and at J to 4 bases, leaving 6 bases not matched to a gene. The CDR3 runs to 16 residues. The CDR3 sequence is CASSPTSGGAADTQYF. The CDR3, as DNA: TGCGCCAGCAGCCCTACTAGCGGGGGGGCCGCAGATACGCAGTATTTT.

Here the CDR3 DNA reads TGTGCCAGCAGCTTAGCCTTAGGGACAGGGAGCGGCTACACCTTC. Its protein is CASSLALGTGSGYTF. The chain couples TRBV11-2 to TRBJ1-2, with 9 bases aligning to TRBD1. V was pared by 1 base and J by 8 bases, with 8 bases of the junction left unmatched. The length of the CDR3 is 15 residues. Germline V gene data show CDR1 as SGHAT and CDR2 as FQNNGV.

The V gene is TRBV7-8, the J gene TRBJ1-3, with TRBD1 matching over 7 bases. V gave up 7 bases and J gave up 0 bases; unmatched junction bases: 9. The CDR3 consists of 16 residues. CDR1 is SGHVS, CDR2 FQNEAQ, per germline. CDR3 in amino acids: CASKPTRDSSGNTIYF. CDR3 DNA: TGTGCCAGCAAACCAACCCGGGACAGCTCTGGAAACACCATATATTTT.

CDR3 DNA sequence: TGTGCCAGAAGCGGGAACGGACAGGATAGCAATCAGCCCCAGCATTTT. This sequence encodes CARSGNGQDSNQPQHF. The chain employs TRBV5-3 and TRBJ1-5; 7 nucleotides align to TRBD1. TRBV5-3 is placed among ORFs of uncertain function. This CDR3 comprises 16 residues. V lost 4 bases and J lost 0; bases outside the gene matches: 7.

The gene calls are TRBV13 and TRBJ1-5; TRBD1 agrees at 7 bases. The CDR3 runs to 16 residues. V dropped 0 bases and J dropped 5; count of bases not matched to a gene: 7. Germline V gene data show CDR1 as PRHDT and CDR2 as FYEKMQ (reference sequence). CDR3 loop: CASSLGGAGGDQPQHF. As DNA, the CDR3 is TGTGCCAGCAGCTTAGGGGGCGCAGGGGGTGATCAGCCCCAGCATTTT.

This chain links TRBV4-1 with TRBJ2-7, with D maybe TRBD1 (7 bases). Looked up from germline, CDR1 is MGHRA and CDR2 is YSYEKL. The CDR3 has 16 residues. V shed 3 bases and J shed 0 bases, with 15 bases lying between them. Here the CDR3 DNA reads TGCGCCAGCAGCCATGGCCAGGGGGGACGCTCCTACGAGCAGTACTTC. Translation gives CASSHGQGGRSYEQYF.

This clone occurred once. J is TRBJ2-2 and V is TRBV5-1; D gene unclear. Germline V gene lookup returns CDR1 SGHRS and CDR2 YFSETQ. The V gene lost 0 bases and the J gene lost 3 bases, with 3 bases spanning the gap. This CDR3 has 13 residues. The CDR3 DNA reads TGCGCCAGCAGCTTGGTCGACACCGGGGAGCTGTTTTTT. Residues: CASSLVDTGELFF.

As to this clone: Other DNA variants within this sample encode the same CDR3. This chain connects TRBV5-6 to TRBJ2-7; 9 nucleotides agree with TRBD1. In germline, CDR1 is SGHDT, CDR2 YYEEEE. With 4 bases clipped from V and 4 bases from J, the junction kept 3 bases outside the gene matches. This CDR3 is 13 amino acids long. CDR3 nucleotides: TGTGCCAGCAGCGGAGGACAGGGGTACGAGCAGTACTTC. This sequence encodes CASSGGQGYEQYF. Using reference TRBV5-6 and TRBJ2-7 for the parts outside the CDR3, the full variable domain is DAGVTQSPTHLIKTRGQQVTLRCSPKSGHDTVSWYQQALGQGPQFIFQYYEEEERQRGNFPDRFSGHQFPNYSSELNVNALLLGDSALYLCASSGGQGYEQYFGPGTRLTVT.

The rearrangement joins TRBV4-1 to TRBJ1-4; D is uncertain. Trimming removed 2 bases at V and 10 bases at J, with 20 bases between. The CDR3 extends over 16 amino acids. In germline, CDR1 is MGHRA, CDR2 YSYEKL. The CDR3 loop reads CASSQPSGILGGKLFF. The DNA for the CDR3 is TGCGCCAGCAGCCAACCCTCCGGGATCCTTGGCGGAAAACTGTTTTTT.

V usage is TRBV11-3 and J usage is TRBJ2-1; TRBD2 aligns across 10 bases. The CDR3 has 15 residues. Germline CDR1 SGHNT, CDR2 YENEEA. Germline trimming cut 2 bases from V and 10 bases from J; bases unmatched to any gene: 8. CDR3 in amino acids: CASSLLAGAAREQFF. For the CDR3, the DNA is TGTGCCAGCAGCTTACTAGCGGGGGCGGCACGGGAGCAGTTCTTC.

The chain is built from TRBV5-1 and TRBJ1-3; D is possibly TRBD1 (6 bases). The germline gives CDR1 SGHRS, CDR2 YFSETQ. This CDR3 region has 16 residues. The germline V and J ends were trimmed by 0 bases and 1 base, with 11 bases remaining between them. The CDR3 here is CASSLAPGQSGNTIYF. Written as DNA, the CDR3 is TGCGCCAGCAGCTTGGCGCCGGGACAATCTGGAAACACCATATATTTT.

The chain employs TRBV30 and TRBJ1-4; 8 nucleotides agree with TRBD1. The trim removed 5 bases at V and 2 bases at J, leaving 10 bases unmatched. This CDR3 contains 16 residues. The germline CDR1 and CDR2 sequences are GTSNPN and SVGIG (reference sequence). CDR3 residues: CAWGPRGRSTNEKLFF. For the CDR3, the DNA is TGTGCCTGGGGCCCCAGGGGGCGATCGACTAATGAAAAACTGTTTTTT.

A single count supports this clone. A junction end diverges from the germline sequence, so it may reflect a read error. The J gene is TRBJ1-1, the V gene TRBV7-7, with a tentative D call TRBD1 (5 bases). The germline V gene has CDR1 SSHAT and CDR2 FNYEAQ (reference sequence). The CDR3 has 15 amino acids. For the CDR3, the DNA is TGTGCTAGCAGCCCAGTGACAGAGATGAACACTGAAGCTTTCTTT. Protein: CASSPVTEMNTEAFF.